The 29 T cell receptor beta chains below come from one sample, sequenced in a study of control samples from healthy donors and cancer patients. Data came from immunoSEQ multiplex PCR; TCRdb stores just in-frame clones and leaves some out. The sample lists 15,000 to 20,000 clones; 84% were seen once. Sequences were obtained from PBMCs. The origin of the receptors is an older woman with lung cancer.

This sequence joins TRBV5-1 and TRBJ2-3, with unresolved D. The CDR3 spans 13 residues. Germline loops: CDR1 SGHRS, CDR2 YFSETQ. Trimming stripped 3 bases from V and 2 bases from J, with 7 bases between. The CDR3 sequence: CASSSQLTDTQYF. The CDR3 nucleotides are TGCGCCAGCAGCTCCCAGCTCACAGATACGCAGTATTTT. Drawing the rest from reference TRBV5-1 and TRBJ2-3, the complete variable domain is KAGVTQTPRYLIKTRGQQVTLSCSPISGHRSVSWYQQTPGQGLQFLFEYFSETQRNKGNFPGRFSGRQFSNSRSEMNVSTLELGDSALYLCASSSQLTDTQYFGPGTRLTVL.

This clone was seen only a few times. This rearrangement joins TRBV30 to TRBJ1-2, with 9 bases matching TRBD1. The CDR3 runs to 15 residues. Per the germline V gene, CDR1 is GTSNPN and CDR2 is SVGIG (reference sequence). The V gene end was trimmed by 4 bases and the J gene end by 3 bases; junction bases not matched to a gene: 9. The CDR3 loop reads CAWKITGGAYYGYTF. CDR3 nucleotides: TGTGCCTGGAAGATTACAGGGGGCGCTTACTATGGCTACACCTTC.

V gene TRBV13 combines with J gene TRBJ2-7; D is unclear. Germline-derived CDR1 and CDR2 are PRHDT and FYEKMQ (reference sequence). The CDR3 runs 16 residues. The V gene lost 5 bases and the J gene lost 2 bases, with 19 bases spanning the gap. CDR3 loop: CASSLIGESLAYEQYF. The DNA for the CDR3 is TGTGCCAGCAGCCTGATTGGGGAATCTCTGGCCTACGAGCAGTACTTC.

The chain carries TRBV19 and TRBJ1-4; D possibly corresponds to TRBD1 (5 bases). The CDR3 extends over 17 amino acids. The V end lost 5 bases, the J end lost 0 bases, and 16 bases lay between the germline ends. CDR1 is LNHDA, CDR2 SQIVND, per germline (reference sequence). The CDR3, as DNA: TGTGCCAGTAGTGCCCCCCGGTCAGGGACAACTAATGAAAAACTGTTTTTT. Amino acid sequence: CASSAPRSGTTNEKLFF.

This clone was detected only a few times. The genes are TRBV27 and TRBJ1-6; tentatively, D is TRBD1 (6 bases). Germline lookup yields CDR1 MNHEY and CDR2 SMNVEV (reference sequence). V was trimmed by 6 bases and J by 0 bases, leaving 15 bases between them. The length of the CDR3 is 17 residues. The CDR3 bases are TGTGCCAGCAGGGGGGGGCTAGGGAGCTCCTATAATTCACCCCTCCACTTT. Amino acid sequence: CASRGGLGSSYNSPLHF.

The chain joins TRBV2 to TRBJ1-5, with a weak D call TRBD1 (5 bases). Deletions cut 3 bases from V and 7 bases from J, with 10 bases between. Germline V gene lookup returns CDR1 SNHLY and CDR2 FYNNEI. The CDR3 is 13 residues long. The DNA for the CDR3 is TGTGCCAGCAGTGAGGGGCAGGGACAGCCCCAGCATTTT. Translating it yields CASSEGQGQPQHF.

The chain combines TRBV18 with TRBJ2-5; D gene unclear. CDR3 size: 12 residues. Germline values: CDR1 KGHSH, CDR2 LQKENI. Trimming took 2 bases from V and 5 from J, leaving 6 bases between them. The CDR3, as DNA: TGTGCCAGCTCACCATATGAGGAGACCCAGTACTTC. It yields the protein CASSPYEETQYF.

In DNA, the CDR3 is TGTGCCAGCAGCGACATGCACTACGAGCAGTACTTC. It translates to CASSDMHYEQYF. This chain connects TRBV7-9 to TRBJ2-7; D is undetermined. Germline CDR1 SEHNR, CDR2 FQNEAQ (reference sequence). V dropped 5 bases and J dropped 3 bases, with 8 bases sitting between them. The CDR3 covers 12 residues.

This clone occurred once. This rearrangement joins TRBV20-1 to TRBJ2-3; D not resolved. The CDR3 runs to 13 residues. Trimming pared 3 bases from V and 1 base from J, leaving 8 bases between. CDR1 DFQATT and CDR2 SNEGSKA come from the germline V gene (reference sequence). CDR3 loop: CSASQHRTDTQYF. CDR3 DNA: TGCAGTGCTAGTCAGCACCGCACAGATACGCAGTATTTT.

For the CDR3, the DNA is TGTGCCACCGCCTTTAAGACACAGGGTGACACTGAAGCTTTCTTT. Translating gives CATAFKTQGDTEAFF. This sequence joins TRBV7-9 and TRBJ1-1, with a weak D call TRBD1 (6 bases). V was trimmed by 10 bases and J by 3 bases, leaving 21 bases between them. The CDR3 consists of 15 residues. Germline CDR1 SEHNR, CDR2 FQNEAQ (reference sequence).

CDR3 sequence: CAWSKVYNEQFF. The DNA for the CDR3 is TGTGCCTGGAGTAAGGTGTACAATGAGCAGTTCTTC. J is TRBJ2-1 and V is TRBV30; D call uncertain. Germline V CDR1 and CDR2: GTSNPN, SVGIG (reference sequence). V was shortened by 2 bases and J by 4 bases, with 6 bases between the two germline ends. The CDR3 has 12 residues.

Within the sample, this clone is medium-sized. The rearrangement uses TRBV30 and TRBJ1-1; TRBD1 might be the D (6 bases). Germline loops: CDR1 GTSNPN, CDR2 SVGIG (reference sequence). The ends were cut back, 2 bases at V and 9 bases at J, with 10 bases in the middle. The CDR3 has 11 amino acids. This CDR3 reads CAWSSRGKAFF. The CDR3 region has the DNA TGTGCCTGGAGTAGTAGGGGGAAAGCTTTCTTT.

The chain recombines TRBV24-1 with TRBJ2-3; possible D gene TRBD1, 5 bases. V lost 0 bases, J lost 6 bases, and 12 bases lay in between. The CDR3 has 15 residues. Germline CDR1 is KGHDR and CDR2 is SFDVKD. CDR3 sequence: CATSDLKGAVDTQYF. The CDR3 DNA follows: TGTGCCACCAGTGATTTGAAAGGGGCAGTGGATACGCAGTATTTT.

CDR3 nucleotide sequence: TGTGCCAGCAGCTTGAAGGGTAACTATGGCTACACCTTC. Translated, it gives CASSLKGNYGYTF. This chain connects TRBV5-6 to TRBJ1-2; D not resolved. V dropped 1 base and J dropped 1 base, with 5 bases sitting between them. The CDR3 sequence is 13 residues long. Germline V gives CDR1 SGHDT, CDR2 YYEEEE.

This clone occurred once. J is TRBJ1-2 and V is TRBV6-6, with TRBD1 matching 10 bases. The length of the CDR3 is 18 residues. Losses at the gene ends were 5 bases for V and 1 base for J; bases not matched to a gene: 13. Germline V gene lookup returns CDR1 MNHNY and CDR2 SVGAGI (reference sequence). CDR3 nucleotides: TGTGCCAGCAGTCACCGACAGGGGGCCTCCTCGCGTAACTATGGCTACACCTTC. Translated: CASSHRQGASSRNYGYTF.

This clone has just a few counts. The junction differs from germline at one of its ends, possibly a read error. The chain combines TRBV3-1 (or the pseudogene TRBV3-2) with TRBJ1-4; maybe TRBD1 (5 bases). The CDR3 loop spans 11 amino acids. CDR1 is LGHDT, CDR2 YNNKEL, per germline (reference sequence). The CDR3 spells CASSRGTGPVF. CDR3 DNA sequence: TGTGCCAGCAGCCGAGGGACCGGGCCCGTTTTT.

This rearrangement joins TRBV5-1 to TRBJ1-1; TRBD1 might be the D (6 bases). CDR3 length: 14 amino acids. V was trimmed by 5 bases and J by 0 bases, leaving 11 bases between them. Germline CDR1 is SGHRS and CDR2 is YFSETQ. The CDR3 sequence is CASRPGAMNTEAFF. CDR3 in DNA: TGCGCCAGCAGACCAGGGGCCATGAACACTGAAGCTTTCTTT.

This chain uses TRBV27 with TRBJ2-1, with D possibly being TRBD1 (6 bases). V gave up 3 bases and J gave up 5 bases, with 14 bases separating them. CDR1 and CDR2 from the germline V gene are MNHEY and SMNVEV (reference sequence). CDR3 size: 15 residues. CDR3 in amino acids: CASSLKGRGDNEQFF. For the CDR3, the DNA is TGTGCCAGCAGTTTGAAGGGCAGGGGAGACAATGAGCAGTTCTTC.

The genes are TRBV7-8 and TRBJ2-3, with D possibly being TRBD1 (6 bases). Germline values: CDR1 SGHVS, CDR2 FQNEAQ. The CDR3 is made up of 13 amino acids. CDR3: CACGTQSTDTQYF. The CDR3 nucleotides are TGTGCTTGTGGGACACAAAGCACAGATACGCAGTATTTT.

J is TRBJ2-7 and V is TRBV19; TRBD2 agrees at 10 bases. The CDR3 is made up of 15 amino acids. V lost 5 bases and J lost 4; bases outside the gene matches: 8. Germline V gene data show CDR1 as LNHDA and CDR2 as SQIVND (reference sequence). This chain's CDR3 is CASSLASGSLYEQYF. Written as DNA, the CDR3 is TGTGCCAGTAGTTTGGCTAGCGGGAGCCTATACGAGCAGTACTTC.

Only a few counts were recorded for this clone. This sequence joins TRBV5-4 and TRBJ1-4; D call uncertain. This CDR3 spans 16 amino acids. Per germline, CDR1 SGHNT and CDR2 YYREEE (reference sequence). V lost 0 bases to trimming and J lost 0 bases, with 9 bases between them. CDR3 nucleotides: TGTGCCAGCAGCTTGGACAGACCGTCAACTAATGAAAAACTGTTTTTT. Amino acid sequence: CASSLDRPSTNEKLFF.

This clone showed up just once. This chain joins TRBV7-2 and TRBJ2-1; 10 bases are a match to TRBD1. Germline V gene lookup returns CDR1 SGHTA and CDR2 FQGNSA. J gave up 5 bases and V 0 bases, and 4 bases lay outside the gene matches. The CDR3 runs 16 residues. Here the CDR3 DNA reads TGTGCCAGCAGCTTAGCGGGGACAGGGGTCCACAATGAGCAGTTCTTC. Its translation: CASSLAGTGVHNEQFF.

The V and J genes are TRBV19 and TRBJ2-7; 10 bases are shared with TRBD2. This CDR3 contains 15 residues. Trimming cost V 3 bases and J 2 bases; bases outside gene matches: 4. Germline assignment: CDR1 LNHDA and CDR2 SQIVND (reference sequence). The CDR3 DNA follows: TGTGCCAGTAGTATGGGAGCGGGGGGGACCTACGAGCAGTACTTC. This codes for CASSMGAGGTYEQYF. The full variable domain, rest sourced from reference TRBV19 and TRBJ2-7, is DGGITQSPKYLFRKEGQNVTLSCEQNLNHDAMYWYRQDPGQGLRLIYYSQIVNDFQKGDIAEGYSVSREKKESFPLTVTSAQKNPTAFYLCASSMGAGGTYEQYFGPGTRLTVT.

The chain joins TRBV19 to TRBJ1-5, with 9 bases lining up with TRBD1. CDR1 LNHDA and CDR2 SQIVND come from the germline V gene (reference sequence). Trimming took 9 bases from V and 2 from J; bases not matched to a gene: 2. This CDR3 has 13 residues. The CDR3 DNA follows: TGTGCCAGCGGACAGGGGCGCAATCAGCCCCAGCATTTT. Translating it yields CASGQGRNQPQHF.

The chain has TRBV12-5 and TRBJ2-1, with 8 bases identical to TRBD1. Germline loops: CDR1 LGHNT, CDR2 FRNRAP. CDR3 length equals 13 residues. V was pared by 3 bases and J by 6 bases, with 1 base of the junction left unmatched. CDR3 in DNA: TGTGCTAGTGGTTTAGGGACAGGCAATGAGCAGTTCTTC. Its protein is CASGLGTGNEQFF.

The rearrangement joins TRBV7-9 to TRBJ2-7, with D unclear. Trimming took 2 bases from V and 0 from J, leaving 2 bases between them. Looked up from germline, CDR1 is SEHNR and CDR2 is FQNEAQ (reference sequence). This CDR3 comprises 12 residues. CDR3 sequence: CASSLISYEQYF. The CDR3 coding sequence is TGTGCCAGCAGCTTAATCTCCTACGAGCAGTACTTC.

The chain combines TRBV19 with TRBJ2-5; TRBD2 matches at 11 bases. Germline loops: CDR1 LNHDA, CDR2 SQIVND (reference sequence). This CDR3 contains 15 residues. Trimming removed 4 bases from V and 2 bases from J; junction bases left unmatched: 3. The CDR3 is CASSTTSGKQETQYF. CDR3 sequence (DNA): TGTGCCAGTAGTACGACTAGCGGGAAACAAGAGACCCAGTACTTC.

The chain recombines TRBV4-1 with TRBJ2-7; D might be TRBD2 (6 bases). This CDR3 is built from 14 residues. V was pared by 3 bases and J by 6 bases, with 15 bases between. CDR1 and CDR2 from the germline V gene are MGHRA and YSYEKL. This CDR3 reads CASSHPTDYSEQYF. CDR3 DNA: TGCGCCAGCAGCCACCCCACGGACTACTCCGAGCAGTACTTC.

CDR3 protein: CASSVGNYGYTF. The CDR3 DNA reads TGTGCCAGCAGCGTAGGTAACTATGGCTACACCTTC. The V gene is TRBV9, the J gene TRBJ1-2; D is unclear. The CDR3 consists of 12 residues. V lost 0 bases and J 1 base, leaving 1 base between the germline ends. Per germline, CDR1 SGDLS and CDR2 YYNGEE. The full variable domain, with the rest looked up from reference TRBV9 and TRBJ1-2, is DSGVTQTPKHLITATGQRVTLRCSPRSGDLSVYWYQQSLDQGLQFLIQYYNGEERAKGNILERFSAQQFPDLHSELNLSSLELGDSALYFCASSVGNYGYTFGSGTRLTVV.